A single sample gave rise to the 14 T cell receptor beta chains below, sequenced in a study of preoperative IRX-2 immunotherapy in early breast cancer. Treatment meaning: preoperative locoregional IRX-2 cytokine immunotherapy. Profiling relied on immunoSEQ multiplex PCR, and the TCRdb table lists in-frame clones only, not all of them. In the table there are more than 20,000 clones, about 68% of which are singletons. The sequenced sample was lymph node tissue, obtained after IRX-2 immunotherapy. The receptors here all came from a human donor with breast cancer.

The chain has TRBV7-6 and TRBJ2-7, with TRBD2 matching over 7 bases. J gave up 5 bases and V 5 bases, and 12 bases lay outside the gene matches. CDR1 and CDR2 from the germline V gene are SGHVS and FNYEAQ. The CDR3 covers 15 residues. This CDR3 is CASSPAGDSFHEQYF. DNA for the CDR3: TGTGCCAGCAGCCCGGCGGGGGACTCTTTCCACGAGCAGTACTTC.

This rearrangement joins TRBV5-1 to TRBJ2-5; 7 positions agree with TRBD1. The V segment lost 1 base and the J segment 9 bases; nucleotides outside the gene matches: 9. Germline V CDR1 and CDR2: SGHRS, YFSETQ. CDR3 length equals 14 residues. The CDR3 region has the DNA TGCGCCAGCAGCTTGTGGGCAGGGGGTGGAGCCCAGTACTTC. Its protein product is CASSLWAGGGAQYF.

The chain recombines TRBV19 with TRBJ1-2, with D unresolved. The V gene's germline CDR1 is LNHDA and CDR2 SQIVND (reference sequence). The CDR3 spans 15 residues. Trimming cost V 3 bases and J 1 base, with 12 bases left between them. Here the CDR3 reads CASSMAHSINYGYTF. Here the CDR3 DNA reads TGTGCCAGTAGTATGGCGCACTCTATTAACTATGGCTACACCTTC.

This clone was observed once. The rearrangement uses TRBV11-3 and TRBJ1-1, with D possibly TRBD1 on 5 matching bases. Trimming took off 5 bases at V and 0 bases at J, with 13 bases between the two ends. Germline loops: CDR1 SGHNT, CDR2 YENEEA. This CDR3 has 15 residues. CDR3 nucleotides: TGTGCCAGCAGCCAGCAGTGGGGGTTGAACACTGAAGCTTTCTTT. It specifies CASSQQWGLNTEAFF.

The CDR3 DNA is TGTGCCAGCTCACCACAGTCAGGGGATGGCACTGAAGCTTTCTTT. This translates into CASSPQSGDGTEAFF. The chain carries TRBV18 and TRBJ1-1; weak D call: TRBD1 (6 bases). Germline V CDR1 and CDR2: KGHSH, LQKENI. The V gene lost 1 base and the J gene lost 4 bases, with 13 bases spanning the gap. The CDR3 is 15 amino acids.

This rearrangement joins TRBV15 to TRBJ2-5; 8 bases are shared with TRBD1. The CDR3 has 16 amino acids. Unmatched junction bases numbered 14, after V lost 0 bases and J lost 11 bases. Germline CDR1 is LNHNV and CDR2 is YYDKDF (reference sequence). CDR3: CATSRDMGQVPQKQYF. The CDR3 nucleotides read TGTGCCACCAGCAGAGATATGGGACAGGTCCCTCAGAAACAGTACTTC.

This sequence joins TRBV18 and TRBJ2-2; perhaps TRBD1 as D (5 bases). The CDR3 spans 13 residues. CDR1 KGHSH and CDR2 LQKENI come from the germline V gene. The V end lost 5 bases, the J end lost 6 bases, and 10 bases lay between the germline ends. The CDR3 region has the DNA TGTGCCAGCTCAAGGGCAGGGCCCGGGGAGCTGTTTTTT. Amino acid sequence: CASSRAGPGELFF.

The chain has TRBV5-1 and TRBJ2-3; D is possibly TRBD1 (6 bases). The CDR3 contains 15 residues. Trimming shortened V by 5 bases and J by 5 bases, and 18 bases separated the two germline ends. Looked up from germline, CDR1 is SGHRS and CDR2 is YFSETQ. The CDR3 spells CASRQTGIRGDTQYF. DNA of the CDR3: TGCGCCAGCAGGCAAACAGGGATCAGGGGAGATACGCAGTATTTT.

J is TRBJ1-1 and V is TRBV4-1, with unresolved D. The CDR3 loop spans 14 amino acids. V lost 4 bases and J 0 bases, leaving 9 bases between the germline ends. Germline V CDR1 and CDR2: MGHRA, YSYEKL. The CDR3 loop is CASSPDGLNTEAFF. DNA for the CDR3: TGCGCCAGCAGCCCTGACGGTTTGAACACTGAAGCTTTCTTT.

The chain carries TRBV5-1 and TRBJ1-2; TRBD1 matches at 9 bases. The J segment lost 3 bases and the V segment lost 3 bases, leaving 3 bases of the junction unmatched. Germline CDR1 reads SGHRS; CDR2 reads YFSETQ. This CDR3 region has 14 residues. CDR3 DNA: TGCGCCAGCAGCTCCCGGACAGGGGACTATGGCTACACCTTC. This encodes CASSSRTGDYGYTF.

The chain combines TRBV5-1 with TRBJ2-7, with 8 nucleotides matching TRBD1. Germline assignment: CDR1 SGHRS and CDR2 YFSETQ. Trimming removed 0 bases from V and 0 bases from J; junction bases left unmatched: 5. There are 16 residues in the CDR3. DNA for the CDR3: TGCGCCAGCAGCTTGGATCCAGGGGGCAACTCCTACGAGCAGTACTTC. Translating gives CASSLDPGGNSYEQYF.

This rearrangement joins TRBV29-1 to TRBJ2-7, with 7 bases lining up with TRBD2. V was clipped by 4 bases and J by 2 bases; unmatched bases: 2. CDR3 length: 12 residues. The germline gives CDR1 SQVTM, CDR2 ANQGSEA. CDR3 DNA sequence: TGCAGCGTTGGGGGGGGAACCTACGAGCAGTACTTC. It encodes CSVGGGTYEQYF.

The rearrangement joins TRBV6-8 to TRBJ1-1; D ambiguous. The CDR3 has 13 residues. Germline V gene data show CDR1 as MNHGY and CDR2 as SAAAGT. V lost 2 bases, J lost 4 bases, and 8 bases lay in between. The CDR3 reads CASSYRVGTEAFF. The DNA for the CDR3 is TGTGCCAGCAGTTACCGGGTCGGCACTGAAGCTTTCTTT.

This chain joins TRBV28 and TRBJ1-5; TRBD1 might be the D (6 bases). The germline V gene has CDR1 MDHEN and CDR2 SYDVKM. V dropped 7 bases and J dropped 7 bases, with 20 bases sitting between them. The CDR3 has 15 residues. The CDR3 loop is CASTLGGGGGQPQHF. Here the CDR3 DNA reads TGTGCCAGCACCCTCGGGGGGGGCGGAGGCCAGCCCCAGCATTTT.